Listed here are 12 T cell receptor beta chains from one sample, sequenced in a study of blood T cell repertoires in COVID-19 (dated by TCRdb to between 2020 and 2021). Library preparation used the immunoSEQ multiplex PCR assay. Here the immuneACCESS table is served through TCRdb, limited to in-frame sequences with V and J called. Missing clones are a known gap in these copies; in checked studies unresolved V genes cover under half, and the rest lacks a known reason. Counted in this sample were 100,000 to 130,000 clones; 88% of them appeared once. The leading ten clones occupy 2.4% of the sample. Input material: peripheral blood. The receptor source for this set is a human donor in a cohort sampled during active COVID-19.

The chain links TRBV9 to TRBJ2-7; TRBD2 might be the D (6 bases). The CDR3 spans 15 residues. V lost 0 bases, J lost 3 bases, and 13 bases lay in between. CDR1 is SGDLS and CDR2 is YYNGEE in the germline V gene. CDR3 residues: CASSVVAGPNYEQYF. In nucleotides, the CDR3 is TGTGCCAGCAGCGTAGTGGCGGGACCAAACTACGAGCAGTACTTC.

The chain employs TRBV6-6 and TRBJ1-2, with a weak D call TRBD1 (6 bases). The CDR3 runs to 13 residues. Germline V gives CDR1 MNHNY, CDR2 SVGAGI (reference sequence). Deletions cut 5 bases from V and 4 bases from J, with 11 bases between. CDR3 DNA: TGTGCCAGCAGTAGGGGGAATGTCTATGGCTACACCTTC. Its protein product is CASSRGNVYGYTF.

The chain recombines TRBV6-5 with TRBJ2-1; D call uncertain. CDR1 and CDR2 from the germline V gene are MNHEY and SVGAGI. V lost 6 bases to trimming and J lost 10 bases, with 16 bases between them. CDR3 length: 13 residues. CDR3 region: CASRYLIAGEQFF. The CDR3 DNA is TGTGCCAGCAGGTATCTGATAGCTGGCGAGCAGTTCTTC.

CDR3 coding DNA: TGTGCCAGCAGCTTACCGGGACACATGAACACTGAAGCTTTCTTT. The encoded protein is CASSLPGHMNTEAFF. The chain links TRBV7-9 to TRBJ1-1, with D possibly matching TRBD1 (6 bases). The germline CDR1 and CDR2 sequences are SEHNR and FQNEAQ (reference sequence). Trimming cost V 2 bases and J 0 bases, with 10 bases left between them. The CDR3 consists of 15 residues.

J is TRBJ1-1 and V is TRBV12-2. TRBV12-2 is a known pseudogene. The CDR3 contains 14 residues. The CDR3: CASRPKRRPLEAFF. The CDR3 DNA sequence: TGTGCAAGTCGCCCCAAGCGGCGACCCCTTGAAGCTTTCTTT.

The chain employs TRBV27 and TRBJ1-1; 7 nucleotides align to TRBD1. Germline V lookup: CDR1 MNHEY, CDR2 SMNVEV (reference sequence). The junction had 14 bases not matched to a gene; V was cut back by 2 bases and J by 8 bases. This CDR3 has 16 residues. CDR3 in amino acids: CASSLRPRQGIGEAFF. As DNA, the CDR3 is TGTGCCAGCAGTTTAAGGCCGAGACAGGGCATAGGCGAAGCTTTCTTT.

This chain joins TRBV2 and TRBJ1-3; D is unclear. Germline V gene data show CDR1 as SNHLY and CDR2 as FYNNEI. V lost 0 bases and J lost 3, with 12 bases in between. The CDR3 spans 16 residues. This chain's CDR3 is CASSEALGGGGNTIYF. The DNA for the CDR3 is TGTGCCAGCAGTGAAGCGCTTGGTGGCGGTGGAAACACCATATATTTT.

This rearrangement joins TRBV19 to TRBJ2-1; TRBD2 might be the D (5 bases). The V gene lost 5 bases and the J gene lost 7 bases, with 9 bases spanning the gap. The CDR3 has 12 amino acids. The germline V gene has CDR1 LNHDA and CDR2 SQIVND (reference sequence). Here the CDR3 reads CASSSPGNEQFF. The DNA for the CDR3 is TGTGCCAGTAGTTCTCCGGGGAATGAGCAGTTCTTC.

This clone has just one count. DNA of the CDR3: TGTGCCAGCAGATCAGGGGCTAGCGGGATATTGGGTGAGCAGTTCTTC. Translated, it gives CASRSGASGILGEQFF. The chain links TRBV5-8 to TRBJ2-1; 9 positions agree with TRBD2. The V gene end was trimmed by 5 bases and the J gene end by 9 bases; junction bases not matched to a gene: 15. Germline loops: CDR1 SGHTS, CDR2 YDEGEE. This CDR3 contains 16 residues.

This chain joins TRBV19 and TRBJ2-1, with TRBD2 identical over 11 bases. The CDR3 has 16 amino acids. Germline-derived CDR1 and CDR2 are LNHDA and SQIVND (reference sequence). Trimming took 7 bases from V and 5 from J; bases not matched to a gene: 10. Written as DNA, the CDR3 is TGTGCCAGTACCACCCTGGGACTAGCGGACGACAATGAGCAGTTCTTC. It translates to CASTTLGLADDNEQFF.

The gene calls are TRBV4-2 and TRBJ2-7; perhaps TRBD2 as D (5 bases). Deletions cut 4 bases from V and 7 bases from J, with 20 bases between. The germline gives CDR1 LGHNA, CDR2 YNFKEQ. This CDR3 contains 15 residues. In DNA form, the CDR3 reads TGTGCCAGCAGCCGATCACGGACGGTATCGGGAGAGCAGTACTTC. Its translation is CASSRSRTVSGEQYF.

The chain is built from TRBV3-1 (or the pseudogene TRBV3-2) and TRBJ2-2; 9 bases map to TRBD1. Germline-derived CDR1 and CDR2 are LGHDT and YNNKEL (reference sequence). There are 15 residues in the CDR3. The V gene end was trimmed by 4 bases and the J gene end by 9 bases; junction bases not matched to a gene: 9. CDR3 sequence (DNA): TGTGCCAGCAGCCTAGAAACAGGGGGCTATCGGGAGCTGTTTTTT. It specifies CASSLETGGYRELFF.